Presented here are 5 T cell receptor beta chains from one specimen sequenced in a study of T cell clones after liver transplantation. TCRdb's table, derived via immunoSEQ multiplex PCR, lists solely in-frame clones and lacks some. The table lists tens of thousands of clones, roughly 80% of them singletons. The sequencing here drew on CD4+ T cells from blood, taken 12 months after liver transplant. Receptor source: a human patient who received a liver transplant. T cells may partly derive from the graft donor.

This clone was seen a few times. This rearrangement joins TRBV7-3 to TRBJ1-2, with a tentative D call TRBD1 (5 bases). Per germline, CDR1 SGHTA and CDR2 FQGTGA. Trimming took off 9 bases at V and 5 bases at J, with 10 bases between the two ends. The CDR3 extends over 11 amino acids. Here the CDR3 DNA reads TGTGCCAGTGGTCAGGGATATGGCTACACCTTC. This gives the protein CASGQGYGYTF.

The genes are TRBV2 and TRBJ2-5, with D possibly being TRBD1 (5 bases). Germline-derived CDR1 and CDR2 are SNHLY and FYNNEI. This CDR3 is built from 14 residues. The V and J ends lost 1 base and 4 bases respectively, with 10 bases between them. CDR3 in amino acids: CASSEDGRGETQYF. The CDR3, as DNA: TGTGCCAGCAGTGAAGATGGTAGGGGAGAGACCCAGTACTTC.

This clone was counted a single time. The rearrangement links TRBV27 to TRBJ2-7; tentatively, D is TRBD2 (6 bases). The CDR3 runs 16 residues. Germline CDR1 is MNHEY and CDR2 is SMNVEV (reference sequence). The V end was cut by 5 bases, the J end by 2 bases, with 19 bases between. The chain's CDR3 is CASSPWPRGGTYEQYF. The CDR3 DNA reads TGTGCCAGCAGTCCCTGGCCCCGGGGAGGTACCTACGAGCAGTACTTC.

V and J are TRBV27 and TRBJ2-5; 12 positions match TRBD1. This CDR3 is 15 amino acids long. In germline, CDR1 is MNHEY, CDR2 SMNVEV (reference sequence). Losses at the gene ends were 5 bases for V and 5 bases for J; bases not matched to a gene: 6. CDR3 sequence: CASSRGQGAWETQYF. CDR3 sequence (DNA): TGTGCCAGCAGTCGGGGACAGGGGGCATGGGAGACCCAGTACTTC.

This clone was seen only a few times. This rearrangement joins TRBV2 to TRBJ1-5, with D unresolved. Trimming took off 3 bases at V and 4 bases at J, with 10 bases between the two ends. The CDR3 contains 14 residues. Germline V gene data show CDR1 as SNHLY and CDR2 as FYNNEI. The CDR3 here is CASSDSGANQPQHF. The CDR3 DNA is TGTGCCAGCAGTGACTCAGGCGCTAATCAGCCCCAGCATTTT.